This T cell receptor (beta chain) was captured by sequencing in a study of T cells in narcolepsy (dated by TCRdb to 2017 to 2018). Broadly, across the study: The study enrolled patients with narcolepsy type 1 or type 2 (NT1, NT2) together with healthy control donors. The study used TCR Vbeta sequencing to track clonotypes in blood and CSF while looking for autoreactive T cells in narcolepsy patients that target self-antigens of hypocretin neurons (hypocretin, TRIB2). Overall study results and their limits: No sequences matching autoreactive T cell clones were contained in some blood memory CD4+ repertoires from patients and controls. According to the report, autoreactive clonotypes were detected serially in the blood of the same patients and of different patients, but not in healthy controls. Numbers of sequenced blood memory CD4+ clonotypes were comparable, with averages of approximately 39,000 in patients and approximately 33,000 in controls. Plots comparing CSF and blood CD4+ T cell clonotypes from the same patient highlighted HCRT-specific and TRIB2-specific autoreactive clonotypes.

A remark on this clone: What antigen it recognizes has not been identified. There are no base qualities to consult, and no much larger clone falls within one base.

The germline V gene supplies CDR1 SGHNT and CDR2 YENEEA. The junction shows trimming of 0 bases on V and 8 bases on J, plus 8 bases between the germline ends. There are 13 amino acids in the CDR3, from cysteine to phenylalanine inclusive. The CDR3 DNA has 39 bases and is translated from base 1. The library relied on the immunoSEQ multiplex PCR assay. Drawn from immuneACCESS, this table holds only the in-frame rearrangements with V and J called that TCRdb kept. Clones are partly lost; checked studies trace under half to an unresolved V gene and leave the rest unexplained. For this sample the table gives roughly 30,000 clones, of which around three quarters were detected only once. The ten most abundant clones make up approximately 3.6% of the sample. For TCR Vbeta sequencing, memory CD4+ T cells were sorted ex vivo from the peripheral blood of both healthy controls and narcolepsy patients.

The clonotype was recovered from a human donor in good health. Sequencing was done on a sample of memory (CD45RA-) CD4+ T cells from blood. According to the study, the label for this sample's cell subset or site signals: memory T cells sorted ex vivo from peripheral blood. The chain is made from TRBV11-3 and TRBJ2-1; the D gene remains uncertain. The sequenced DNA: TGTGCCAGCAGCTTAGATGGTCACGATGAGCAGTTCTTC. Protein translation: CASSLDGHDEQFF.